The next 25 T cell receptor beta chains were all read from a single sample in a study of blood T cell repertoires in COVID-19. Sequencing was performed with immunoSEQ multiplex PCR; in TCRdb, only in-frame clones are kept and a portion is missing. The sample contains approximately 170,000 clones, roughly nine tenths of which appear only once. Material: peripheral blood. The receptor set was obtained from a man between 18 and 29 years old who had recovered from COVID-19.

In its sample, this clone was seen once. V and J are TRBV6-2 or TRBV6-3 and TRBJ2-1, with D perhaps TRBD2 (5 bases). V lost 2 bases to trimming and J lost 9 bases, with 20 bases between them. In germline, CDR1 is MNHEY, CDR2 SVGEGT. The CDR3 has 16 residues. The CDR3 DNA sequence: TGTGCCAGCAGTTACCATACCACCGATCCGAGCGGTGAGCAGTTCTTC. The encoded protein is CASSYHTTDPSGEQFF.

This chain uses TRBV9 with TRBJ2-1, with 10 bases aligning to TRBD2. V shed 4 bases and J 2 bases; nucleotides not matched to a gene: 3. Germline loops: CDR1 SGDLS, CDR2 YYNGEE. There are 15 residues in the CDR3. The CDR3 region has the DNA TGTGCCAGCAGCACTAGCGGGACCGCCTACAATGAGCAGTTCTTC. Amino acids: CASSTSGTAYNEQFF.

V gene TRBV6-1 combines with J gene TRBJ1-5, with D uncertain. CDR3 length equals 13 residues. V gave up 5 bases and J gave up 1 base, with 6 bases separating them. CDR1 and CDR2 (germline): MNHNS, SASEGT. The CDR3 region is CASSPGSNQPQHF. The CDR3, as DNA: TGTGCCAGCAGTCCCGGGAGCAATCAGCCCCAGCATTTT.

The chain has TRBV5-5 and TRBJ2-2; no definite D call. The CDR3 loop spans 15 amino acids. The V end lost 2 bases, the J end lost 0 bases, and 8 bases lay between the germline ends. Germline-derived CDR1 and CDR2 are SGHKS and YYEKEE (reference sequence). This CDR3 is CASSLTAANTGELFF. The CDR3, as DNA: TGTGCCAGCAGCTTAACAGCCGCGAACACCGGGGAGCTGTTTTTT.

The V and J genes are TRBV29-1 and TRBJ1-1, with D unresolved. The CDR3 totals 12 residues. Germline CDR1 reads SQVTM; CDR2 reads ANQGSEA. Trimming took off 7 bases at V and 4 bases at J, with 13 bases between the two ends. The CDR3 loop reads CSATSTGTEAFF. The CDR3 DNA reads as TGCAGCGCCACGAGCACGGGCACTGAAGCTTTCTTT.

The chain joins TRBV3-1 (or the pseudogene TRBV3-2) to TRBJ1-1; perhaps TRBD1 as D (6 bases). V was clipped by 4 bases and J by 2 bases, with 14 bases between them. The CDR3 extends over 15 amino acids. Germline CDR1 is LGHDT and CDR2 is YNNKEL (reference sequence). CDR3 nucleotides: TGTGCCAGCAGCCCCGGGACAACCCGAAACACTGAAGCTTTCTTT. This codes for CASSPGTTRNTEAFF.

Here the CDR3 reads CSAQQGKVTEAFF. DNA for the CDR3: TGCAGCGCTCAACAGGGGAAAGTAACTGAAGCTTTCTTT. The chain is built from TRBV29-1 and TRBJ1-1; 7 bases are a match to TRBD1. The junction had 10 bases not matched to a gene; V was cut back by 7 bases and J by 5 bases. The CDR3 spans 13 residues. Germline V gives CDR1 SQVTM, CDR2 ANQGSEA.

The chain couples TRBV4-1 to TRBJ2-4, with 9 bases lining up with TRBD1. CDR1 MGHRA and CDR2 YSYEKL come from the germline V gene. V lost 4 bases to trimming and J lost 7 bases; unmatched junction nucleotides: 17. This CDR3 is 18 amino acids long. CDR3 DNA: TGCGCCAGCAGCCTACTCTCACTCGGGGGACAGGGTGAGAACATTCAGTACTTC. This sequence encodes CASSLLSLGGQGENIQYF.

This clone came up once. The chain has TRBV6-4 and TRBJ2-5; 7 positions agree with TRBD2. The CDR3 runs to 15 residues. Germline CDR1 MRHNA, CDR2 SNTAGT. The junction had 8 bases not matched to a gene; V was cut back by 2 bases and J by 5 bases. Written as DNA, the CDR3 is TGTGCCAGCAGTGACGACGCGGGAGACATGGAGACCCAGTACTTC. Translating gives CASSDDAGDMETQYF.

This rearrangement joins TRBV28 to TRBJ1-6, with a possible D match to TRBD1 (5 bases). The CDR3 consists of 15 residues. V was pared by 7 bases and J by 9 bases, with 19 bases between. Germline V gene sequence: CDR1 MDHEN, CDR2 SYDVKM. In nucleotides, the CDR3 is TGTGCCAGCAATCTTTCGGGCCCCGGGGGTTCACCCCTCCACTTT. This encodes CASNLSGPGGSPLHF. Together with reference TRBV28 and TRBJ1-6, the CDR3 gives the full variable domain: DVKVTQSSRYLVKRTGEKVFLECVQDMDHENMFWYRQDPGLGLRLIYFSYDVKMKEKGDIPEGYSVSREKKERFSLILESASTNQTSMYLCASNLSGPGGSPLHFGNGTRLTVT.

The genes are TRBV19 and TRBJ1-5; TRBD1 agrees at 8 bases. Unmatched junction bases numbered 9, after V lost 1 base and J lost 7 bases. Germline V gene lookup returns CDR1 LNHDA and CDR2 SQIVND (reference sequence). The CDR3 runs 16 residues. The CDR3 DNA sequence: TGTGCCAGTAGTATAGGGACAGGGCGGCCGGGGCAGCCCCAGCATTTT. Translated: CASSIGTGRPGQPQHF.

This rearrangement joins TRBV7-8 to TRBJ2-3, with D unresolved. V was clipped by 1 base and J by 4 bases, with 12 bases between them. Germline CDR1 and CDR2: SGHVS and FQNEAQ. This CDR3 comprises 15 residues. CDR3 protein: CASSLGSEWADTQYF. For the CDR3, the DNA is TGTGCCAGCAGCTTAGGTTCGGAGTGGGCAGATACGCAGTATTTT.

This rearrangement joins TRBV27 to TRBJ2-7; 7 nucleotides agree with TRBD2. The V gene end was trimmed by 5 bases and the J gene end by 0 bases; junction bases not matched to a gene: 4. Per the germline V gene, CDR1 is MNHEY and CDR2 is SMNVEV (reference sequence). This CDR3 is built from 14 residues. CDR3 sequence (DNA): TGTGCCAGCAGTCCCTGGACTAGCTCCTACGAGCAGTACTTC. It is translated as CASSPWTSSYEQYF.

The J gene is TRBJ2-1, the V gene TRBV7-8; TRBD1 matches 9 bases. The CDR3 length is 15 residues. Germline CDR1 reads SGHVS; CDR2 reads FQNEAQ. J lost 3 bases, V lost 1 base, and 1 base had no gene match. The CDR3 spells CASSLGTGVYNEQFF. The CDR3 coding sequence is TGTGCCAGCAGCTTAGGGACAGGGGTCTACAATGAGCAGTTCTTC.

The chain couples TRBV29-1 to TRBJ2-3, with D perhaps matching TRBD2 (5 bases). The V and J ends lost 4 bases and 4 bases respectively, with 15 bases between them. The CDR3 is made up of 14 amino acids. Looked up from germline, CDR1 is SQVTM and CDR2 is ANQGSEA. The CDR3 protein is CSVAVGVGADTQYF. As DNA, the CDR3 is TGCAGCGTTGCGGTGGGAGTTGGTGCAGATACGCAGTATTTT.

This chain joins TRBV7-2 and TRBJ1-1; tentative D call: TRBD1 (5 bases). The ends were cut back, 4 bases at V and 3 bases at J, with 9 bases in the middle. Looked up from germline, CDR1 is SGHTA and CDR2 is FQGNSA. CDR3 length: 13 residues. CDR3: CASSSRRDTEAFF. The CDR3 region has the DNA TGTGCCAGCAGCTCCCGCAGGGACACTGAAGCTTTCTTT.

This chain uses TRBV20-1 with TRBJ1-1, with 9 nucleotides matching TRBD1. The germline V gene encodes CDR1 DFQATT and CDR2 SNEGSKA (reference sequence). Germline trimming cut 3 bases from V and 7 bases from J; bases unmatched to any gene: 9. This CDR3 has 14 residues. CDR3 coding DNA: TGCAGTGCTAGTTGGACAGGGGCTTTGGATGAAGCTTTCTTT. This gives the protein CSASWTGALDEAFF.

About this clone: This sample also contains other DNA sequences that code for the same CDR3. This CDR3 reads CASSLGQTYEQYF. DNA of the CDR3: TGTGCCAGCAGTCTCGGACAGACTTACGAGCAGTACTTC. The chain links TRBV27 to TRBJ2-7; a weak D match, TRBD1 (6 bases). This CDR3 is 13 amino acids long. V lost 5 bases and J lost 4, with 12 bases in between. The germline gives CDR1 MNHEY, CDR2 SMNVEV (reference sequence).

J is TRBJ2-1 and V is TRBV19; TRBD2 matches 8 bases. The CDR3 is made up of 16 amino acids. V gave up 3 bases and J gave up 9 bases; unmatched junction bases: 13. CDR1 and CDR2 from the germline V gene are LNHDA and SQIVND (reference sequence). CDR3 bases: TGTGCCAGTAGTATCTCAGCGGGAGTAAGGGTGGGTGAGCAGTTCTTC. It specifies CASSISAGVRVGEQFF.

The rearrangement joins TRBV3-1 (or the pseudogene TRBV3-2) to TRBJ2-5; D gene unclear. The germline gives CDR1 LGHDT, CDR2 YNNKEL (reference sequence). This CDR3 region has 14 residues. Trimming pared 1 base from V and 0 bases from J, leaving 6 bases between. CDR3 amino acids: CASSQVADQETQYF. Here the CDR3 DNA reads TGTGCCAGCAGCCAAGTGGCGGACCAAGAGACCCAGTACTTC.

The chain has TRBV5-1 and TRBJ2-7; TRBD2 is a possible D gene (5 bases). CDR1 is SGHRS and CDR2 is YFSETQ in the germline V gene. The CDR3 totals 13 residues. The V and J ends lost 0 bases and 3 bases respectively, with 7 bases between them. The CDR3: CASSLGGYYEQYF. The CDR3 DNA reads TGCGCCAGCAGCTTGGGAGGGTACTACGAGCAGTACTTC.

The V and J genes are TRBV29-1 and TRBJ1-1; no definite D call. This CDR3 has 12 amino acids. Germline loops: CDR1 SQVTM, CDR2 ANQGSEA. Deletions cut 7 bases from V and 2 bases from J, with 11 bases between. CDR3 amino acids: CSGGGINTEAFF. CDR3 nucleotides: TGCAGCGGCGGAGGAATCAACACTGAAGCTTTCTTT.

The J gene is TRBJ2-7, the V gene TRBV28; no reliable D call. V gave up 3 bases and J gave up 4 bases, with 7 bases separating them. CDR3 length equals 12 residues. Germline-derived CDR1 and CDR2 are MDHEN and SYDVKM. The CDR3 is CASSLLGYEQYF. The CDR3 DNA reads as TGTGCCAGCAGTTTGCTAGGATACGAGCAGTACTTC. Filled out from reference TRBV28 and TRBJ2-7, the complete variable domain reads DVKVTQSSRYLVKRTGEKVFLECVQDMDHENMFWYRQDPGLGLRLIYFSYDVKMKEKGDIPEGYSVSREKKERFSLILESASTNQTSMYLCASSLLGYEQYFGPGTRLTVT.

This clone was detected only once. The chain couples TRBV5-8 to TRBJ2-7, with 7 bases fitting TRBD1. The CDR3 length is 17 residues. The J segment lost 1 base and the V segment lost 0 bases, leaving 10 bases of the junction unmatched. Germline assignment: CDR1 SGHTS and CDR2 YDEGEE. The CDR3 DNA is TGTGCCAGCAGCTTGGGACAGGGTGCCGGGATTTCCTACGAGCAGTACTTC. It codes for CASSLGQGAGISYEQYF.

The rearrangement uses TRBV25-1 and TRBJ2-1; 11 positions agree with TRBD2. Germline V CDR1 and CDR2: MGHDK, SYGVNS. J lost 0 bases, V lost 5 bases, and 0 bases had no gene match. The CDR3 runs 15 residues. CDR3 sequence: CASSLAGGSYNEQFF. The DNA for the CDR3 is TGTGCCAGCAGTCTAGCGGGAGGCTCCTACAATGAGCAGTTCTTC.